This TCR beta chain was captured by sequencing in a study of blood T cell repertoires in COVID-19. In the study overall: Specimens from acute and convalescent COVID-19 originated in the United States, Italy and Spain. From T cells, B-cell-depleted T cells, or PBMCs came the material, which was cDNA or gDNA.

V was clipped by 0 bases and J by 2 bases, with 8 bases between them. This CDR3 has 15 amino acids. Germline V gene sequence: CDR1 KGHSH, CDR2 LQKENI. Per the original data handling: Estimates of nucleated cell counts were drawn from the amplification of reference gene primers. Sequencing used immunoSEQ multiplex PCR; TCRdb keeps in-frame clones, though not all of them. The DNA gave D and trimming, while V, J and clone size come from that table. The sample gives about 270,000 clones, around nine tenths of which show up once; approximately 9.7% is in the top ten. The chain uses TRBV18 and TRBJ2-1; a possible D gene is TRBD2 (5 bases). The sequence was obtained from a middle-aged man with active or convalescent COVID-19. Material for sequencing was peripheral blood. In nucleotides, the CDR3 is TGTGCCAGCTCACCACCCACAGCGGCCTACAATGAGCAGTTCTTC. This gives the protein CASSPPTAAYNEQFF.